This TCR beta chain appears in the sequencing data of a study of T cell clusters in autoimmune cytopenias. TRB was amplified by touch-down multiplex PCR, primer pools A and B combined. From the multiplex PCR reads, TCRdb lists one entry per CDR3 protein and no DNA. Its table lists 12,000 or so distinct CDR3 sequences. The CDR3 is 15 amino acids. In germline, CDR1 is MNHEY, CDR2 SVGAGI. Each sample's input was around 250 ng genomic DNA, some 34,000 genome equivalents. These records were also assigned to another study, of T cell repertoires in aging, cancer and after chemotherapy.

The chain joins TRBV6-5 to TRBJ1-5. The receptor was derived from a human donor in good health. The sequenced material came from peripheral blood. The CDR3 here is CASSGVRESNQPQHF.